This T cell receptor (beta chain) was sequenced for a study of CD8 T cells in Susac syndrome. General study points: Acknowledgment was made by the study that its TCR sequencing and HLA analysis involved a relatively small number of individuals.

RNA amounts of about 0.5 to 1 ug underwent reverse transcription with random hexamers. The TCR beta CDR3 was amplified by immunoSEQ multiplex PCR across 54 Vbeta, 13 Jbeta. TCRdb re-called the immunoSEQ multiplex PCR reads through MiXCR, storing one row per CDR3 protein. This table has about 80,000 distinct CDR3 sequences, roughly 93% appearing once. Turning to this clonotype: What it binds is not known.

This CDR3 spans 15 amino acids. The germline CDR1 and CDR2 sequences are SNHLY and FYNNEI. The junction had 6 bases not matched to a gene; V was cut back by 8 bases and J by 3 bases. Peripheral blood CD8+ and CD4+ T cells were profiled by TCR beta sequencing. The chain carries TRBV2 and TRBJ2-3, with 12 positions matching TRBD2. The sequenced sample consisted of CD8+ T cells from PBMCs. This receptor was identified in a human donor in good health. The CDR3 reads CASPLAGGQTDTQYF. For the CDR3, the DNA is TGTGCCAGCCCCCTAGCGGGGGGGCAGACAGATACGCAGTATTTT.